This entry features one T cell receptor (beta chain) sequence. These data originate in a study of blood T cell repertoires in COVID-19. Study information: Some COVID-19 samples were acute and others convalescent; all came from the United States, Italy and Spain. Sources were T cells, B-cell-depleted T cells, or PBMCs; the material itself was cDNA or gDNA.

Authors' methods: Amplification with reference gene primers provided the estimates of nucleated cell counts. Data came from immunoSEQ multiplex PCR; TCRdb stores just in-frame clones and leaves some out. That table supplies the V and J calls and clone size; D and trimming were determined from the DNA. The profile shows around 170,000 clones, about 83% of them singletons. V lost 5 bases to trimming and J lost 1 base, with 14 bases between them. Germline V gives CDR1 LGHNT, CDR2 FRNRAP. The CDR3 spans 15 residues. The chain links TRBV12-5 to TRBJ1-1; possibly TRBD1 for D (6 bases). The sample was peripheral blood. This TCR came from an elderly woman with acute or convalescent COVID-19. DNA of the CDR3: TGTGCTAGTGGTAGAACCGGGACACCGAACACTGAAGCTTTCTTT. This encodes CASGRTGTPNTEAFF.